The 13 T cell receptor beta chains given below trace back to one sample, sequenced in a study of blood T cell repertoires in COVID-19. The table came from immunoSEQ multiplex PCR; TCRdb's copy has only in-frame clones and leaves some out. Of roughly 260,000 clones listed, about 85% are singletons. Sequencing input: PBMCs or T cells enriched from blood (not recorded which). All receptors derive from a woman aged 30 to 39 with acute COVID-19.

This sequence joins TRBV11-2 and TRBJ1-4; D uncertain. From germline, CDR1 is SGHAT and CDR2 FQNNGV. Trimming stripped 6 bases from V and 8 bases from J, with 13 bases between. The CDR3 loop spans 13 amino acids. In nucleotides, the CDR3 is TGTGCCAGCAGTCTTTTGGTCGAGGAAAAACTGTTTTTT. Translation gives CASSLLVEEKLFF.

This clone appeared once. The CDR3 nucleotides are TGTGCCAGCAGTTACGACATCGGCATGAACACTGAAGCTTTCTTT. It codes for CASSYDIGMNTEAFF. The chain employs TRBV6-5 and TRBJ1-1; D is uncertain. Germline lookup yields CDR1 MNHEY and CDR2 SVGAGI. Trimming shortened V by 2 bases and J by 0 bases, and 10 bases separated the two germline ends. The CDR3 is made up of 15 amino acids.

The chain links TRBV19 to TRBJ2-5; a possible D gene is TRBD1 (7 bases). Looked up from germline, CDR1 is LNHDA and CDR2 is SQIVND (reference sequence). The CDR3 is 16 amino acids. V was pared by 7 bases and J by 3 bases, with 21 bases between. This chain's CDR3 is CASTPGTQGGEETQYF. The CDR3 DNA reads TGTGCCAGTACCCCAGGGACTCAGGGGGGAGAAGAGACCCAGTACTTC. Full variable domain (missing parts from reference TRBV19 and TRBJ2-5): DGGITQSPKYLFRKEGQNVTLSCEQNLNHDAMYWYRQDPGQGLRLIYYSQIVNDFQKGDIAEGYSVSREKKESFPLTVTSAQKNPTAFYLCASTPGTQGGEETQYFGPGTRLLVL.

V gene TRBV2 combines with J gene TRBJ1-3; maybe TRBD1 (6 bases). Trimming pared 6 bases from V and 0 bases from J, leaving 15 bases between. The CDR3 spans 16 residues. Germline lookup yields CDR1 SNHLY and CDR2 FYNNEI. The CDR3 coding sequence is TGTGCCAGCAGGTACACAGGGCGCAACTCTGGAAACACCATATATTTT. This encodes CASRYTGRNSGNTIYF.

The V and J genes are TRBV5-1 and TRBJ2-1, with 10 bases that match TRBD2. The CDR3 totals 14 residues. In germline, CDR1 is SGHRS, CDR2 YFSETQ. The V gene end was trimmed by 0 bases and the J gene end by 15 bases; junction bases not matched to a gene: 9. CDR3 in DNA: TGCGCCAGCAGCTTGGACTCCACTAGCGGGGTTTTGTTCTTC. Protein: CASSLDSTSGVLFF.

This chain joins TRBV18 and TRBJ2-1; TRBD2 matches at 7 bases. The CDR3 runs 15 residues. Germline loops: CDR1 KGHSH, CDR2 LQKENI. V lost 0 bases and J lost 5; bases outside the gene matches: 4. As DNA, the CDR3 is TGTGCCAGCTCACCACCTAGTCTAGCGGACAATGAGCAGTTCTTC. It is translated as CASSPPSLADNEQFF. Based on the CDR3 plus reference TRBV18 and TRBJ2-1, the full variable domain is NAGVMQNPRHLVRRRGQEARLRCSPMKGHSHVYWYRQLPEEGLKFMVYLQKENIIDESGMPKERFSAEFPKEGPSILRIQQVVRGDSAAYFCASSPPSLADNEQFFGPGTRLTVL.

The chain combines TRBV5-8 with TRBJ2-5, with 10 bases identical to TRBD2. The length of the CDR3 is 17 residues. Looked up from germline, CDR1 is SGHTS and CDR2 is YDEGEE. After removal of 0 bases from V and 0 bases from J, the junction contained 5 bases not matched to a gene. CDR3 protein: CASSLGLAGAYQETQYF. DNA of the CDR3: TGTGCCAGCAGCTTGGGGCTAGCGGGAGCGTACCAAGAGACCCAGTACTTC.

The chain combines TRBV12-3 or TRBV12-4 with TRBJ2-7; the D is unclear. The germline V and J ends were trimmed by 3 bases and 1 base, with 7 bases remaining between them. This CDR3 spans 13 amino acids. The CDR3 protein is CASSLIGSYEQYF. The CDR3 DNA reads as TGTGCCAGCAGTTTGATCGGGTCCTACGAGCAGTACTTC.

This chain connects TRBV29-1 to TRBJ1-4; D is possibly TRBD1 (5 bases). V gave up 6 bases and J gave up 5 bases, with 10 bases separating them. The CDR3 loop spans 12 amino acids. Germline assignment: CDR1 SQVTM and CDR2 ANQGSEA. This CDR3 is CSVWGPNEKLFF. The DNA for the CDR3 is TGCAGCGTCTGGGGCCCAAATGAAAAACTGTTTTTT.

V gene TRBV10-3 combines with J gene TRBJ1-1; TRBD1 matches 7 bases. CDR1 is ENHRY and CDR2 is SYGVKD in the germline V gene. The trim removed 4 bases at V and 6 bases at J, leaving 2 bases unmatched. This CDR3 has 12 amino acids. This chain's CDR3 is CAISGQGSEAFF. CDR3 sequence (DNA): TGTGCCATCAGTGGACAGGGCTCTGAAGCTTTCTTT.

The chain recombines TRBV12-3 or TRBV12-4 with TRBJ1-6, with a possible D match to TRBD1 (5 bases). The CDR3 covers 11 residues. Trimming cost V 3 bases and J 14 bases, with 8 bases left between them. DNA of the CDR3: TGTGCCAGCAGTTTGGGGGGATCCCTCCACTTT. This gives the protein CASSLGGSLHF.

In this sample, this clone turned up a few times. V is TRBV7-3 and J is TRBJ2-7, with D uncertain. Germline lookup yields CDR1 SGHTA and CDR2 FQGTGA. V lost 5 bases to trimming and J lost 0 bases, with 14 bases between them. The CDR3 consists of 15 residues. This CDR3 is CASSPSPQASYEQYF. The CDR3 DNA reads as TGTGCCAGCAGCCCCAGCCCCCAGGCCTCCTACGAGCAGTACTTC.

This clone turned up a few times. The V gene is TRBV2, the J gene TRBJ2-2; TRBD1 agrees at 10 bases. The germline V gene has CDR1 SNHLY and CDR2 FYNNEI. J gave up 5 bases and V 5 bases, and 5 bases lay outside the gene matches. CDR3 size: 15 residues. CDR3 loop: CASSSPGQGTGELFF. The CDR3 DNA reads as TGTGCCAGCAGTTCTCCGGGACAGGGGACCGGGGAGCTGTTTTTT.